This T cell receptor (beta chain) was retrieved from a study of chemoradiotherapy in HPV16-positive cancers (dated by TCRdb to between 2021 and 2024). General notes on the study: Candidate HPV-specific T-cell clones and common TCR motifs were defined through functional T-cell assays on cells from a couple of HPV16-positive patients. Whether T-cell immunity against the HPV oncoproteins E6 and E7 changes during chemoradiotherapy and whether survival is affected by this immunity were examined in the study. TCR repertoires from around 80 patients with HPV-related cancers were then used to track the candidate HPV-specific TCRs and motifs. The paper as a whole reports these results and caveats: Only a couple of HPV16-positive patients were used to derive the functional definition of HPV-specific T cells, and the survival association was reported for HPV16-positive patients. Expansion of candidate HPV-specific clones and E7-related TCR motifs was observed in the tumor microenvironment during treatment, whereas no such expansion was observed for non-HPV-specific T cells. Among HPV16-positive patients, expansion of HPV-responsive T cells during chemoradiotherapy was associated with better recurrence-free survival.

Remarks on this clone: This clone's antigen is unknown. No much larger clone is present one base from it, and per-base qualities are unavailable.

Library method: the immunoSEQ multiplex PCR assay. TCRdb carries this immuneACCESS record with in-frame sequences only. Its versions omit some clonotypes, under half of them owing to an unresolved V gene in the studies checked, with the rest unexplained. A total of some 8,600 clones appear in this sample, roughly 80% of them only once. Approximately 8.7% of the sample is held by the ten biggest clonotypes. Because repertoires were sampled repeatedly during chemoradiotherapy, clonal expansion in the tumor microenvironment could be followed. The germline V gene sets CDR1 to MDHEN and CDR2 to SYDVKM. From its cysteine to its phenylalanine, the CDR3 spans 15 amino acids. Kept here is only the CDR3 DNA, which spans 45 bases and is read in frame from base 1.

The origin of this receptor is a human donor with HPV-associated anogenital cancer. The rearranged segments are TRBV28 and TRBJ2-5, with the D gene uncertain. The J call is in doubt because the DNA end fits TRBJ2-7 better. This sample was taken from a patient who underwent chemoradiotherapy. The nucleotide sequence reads TGTGCCAGCAGTTTAAACCAGGCAAGCCACTACGAGCAGTACTTC. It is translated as CASSLNQASHYEQYF.